This TCR beta chain was documented in a study of human T cells and chemical hapten exposure. Time point noted: patch test 1, 2 weeks after DPC sensitization. Indicated treatment: therapeutic diphenylcyclopropenone sensitization with weekly scalp DPC. Donors, patients with alopecia ranging from 18 to 70 years old and judged suitable for DPC, provided samples. V lost 10 bases and J lost 1, with 10 bases in between. CDR3 length: 12 amino acids. Germline V lookup: CDR1 MDHEN, CDR2 SYDVKM. A single record per CDR3 protein comes from TCRdb applying MiXCR to the RACE reads. The sample lists 40,000 to 60,000 distinct CDR3 sequences, around a tenth occurring once. The sample holds many counts of this clonotype.

The V and J genes are TRBV28 and TRBJ1-1; the D is unclear. The material was whole blood, obtained in connection with sensitization to the hapten diphenylcyclopropenone (DPC). The origin of this receptor is a woman aged 50 to 60 with alopecia areata. Some clones in this sample may be carry-over from other donors' samples. The CDR3 loop is CATAERNTEAFF. DNA for the CDR3: TGTGCCACCGCGGAGCGGAACACTGAAGCTTTCTTT.